These 8 T cell receptor beta chains came from one sample sequenced in a study of blood T cell repertoires in COVID-19. Method: immunoSEQ multiplex PCR; TCRdb's copy keeps in-frame clones and lacks some. The sample lists under 130,000 clones, around 66% occurring once. The sequenced material came from peripheral blood. These TCRs come from a man older than 75 with acute or convalescent COVID-19.

The V call is TRBV6-5, the J call TRBJ2-7, with TRBD1 matching over 8 bases. Germline loops: CDR1 MNHEY, CDR2 SVGAGI. V lost 8 bases to trimming and J lost 3 bases; unmatched junction nucleotides: 9. The CDR3 is 14 amino acids. The CDR3 sequence is CASGNLGQGYEQYF. The CDR3, as DNA: TGTGCCAGCGGGAACCTAGGACAGGGCTACGAGCAGTACTTC.

This clone occurred a few times. V is TRBV4-3 and J is TRBJ1-6, with D perhaps TRBD1 (5 bases). Germline-derived CDR1 and CDR2 are LGHNA and YSLEER. This CDR3 contains 14 residues. V lost 1 base, J lost 8 bases, and 9 bases lay in between. DNA of the CDR3: TGCGCCAGCAGCCAAGTGCAGGGTGATTCACCCCTCCACTTT. It specifies CASSQVQGDSPLHF.

The chain employs TRBV6-5 and TRBJ2-5; 7 bases line up with TRBD2. This CDR3 is 12 amino acids long. The ends lost 4 bases at V and 7 bases at J; junction bases unmatched: 3. Germline-derived CDR1 and CDR2 are MNHEY and SVGAGI. The CDR3 region has the DNA TGTGCCAGCAGTTTCTCGGGGGGGACCCAGTACTTC. Translating it yields CASSFSGGTQYF.

This chain joins TRBV11-2 and TRBJ2-5, with D perhaps TRBD2 (5 bases). This CDR3 has 16 residues. Per germline, CDR1 SGHAT and CDR2 FQNNGV. V was cut by 1 base and J by 1 base, with 13 bases left in between. CDR3 bases: TGTGCCAGCAGCTTAGGAGGATCTAGCTTCCAAGAGACCCAGTACTTC. It is translated as CASSLGGSSFQETQYF.

CDR3: CASRVSPEYNEQFF. CDR3 nucleotides: TGTGCCAGCAGGGTTAGCCCGGAATACAATGAGCAGTTCTTC. This chain joins TRBV6-5 and TRBJ2-1, with D unclear. V was pared by 6 bases and J by 4 bases, with 13 bases between. CDR3 length equals 14 residues. In germline, CDR1 is MNHEY, CDR2 SVGAGI.

This clone was found many times. This sequence joins TRBV4-1 and TRBJ2-5, with D possibly being TRBD2 (5 bases). The CDR3 is 14 amino acids. Between the trimmed V and J ends, which lost 4 bases and 2 bases, there was a span of 11 bases. Germline V gene sequence: CDR1 MGHRA, CDR2 YSYEKL. CDR3 region: CASSRSGIQETQYF. In DNA form, the CDR3 reads TGCGCCAGCAGCCGTTCGGGGATTCAAGAGACCCAGTACTTC.

The chain combines TRBV12-5 with TRBJ2-3; the match to TRBD1 covers 8 bases. The CDR3 runs 15 residues. V lost 1 base to trimming and J lost 5 bases; unmatched junction nucleotides: 5. Germline V CDR1 and CDR2: LGHNT, FRNRAP. The CDR3, as DNA: TGTGCTAGTGGTTTGGCACGGACAGGGCTAGATACGCAGTATTTT. Translation: CASGLARTGLDTQYF.

J is TRBJ2-7 and V is TRBV4-3; D may be TRBD1 (5 bases). The germline V gene encodes CDR1 LGHNA and CDR2 YSLEER. This CDR3 region has 15 residues. V shed 6 bases and J shed 0 bases, with 15 bases lying between them. The CDR3 loop reads CASSTQAWSSYEQYF. The DNA of the CDR3 is TGCGCCAGCAGTACACAGGCCTGGAGCTCCTACGAGCAGTACTTC.